This T cell receptor beta chain was profiled in a study of PD-1 blockade in classical Hodgkin lymphoma. With respect to this clone: Its antigen is unknown.

Overall study findings and caveats: Reported baseline diversity: healthy donors highest, relapsed/refractory patients lowest.

The repertoire was sequenced with immunoSEQ multiplex PCR; TCRdb's copy has only in-frame clones and lacks some. The sample has tens of thousands of clones; around 69% are singletons. Time point defined: cycle 4 day 1 (C4D1), after less than 7 weeks of nivolumab. Autologous stem cell transplantation was followed by relapse in every patient, and brentuximab vedotin exposure varied. The germline V gene has CDR1 SNHLY and CDR2 FYNNEI. This CDR3 is built from 15 residues. V was cut by 6 bases and J by 1 base, with 14 bases left in between. The clonotype originates from a human donor with classical Hodgkin lymphoma. The chain couples TRBV2 to TRBJ2-3; D gene ambiguous. The sequencing used peripheral blood mononuclear cells (PBMCs), collected before the fourth cycle of nivolumab. The DNA of the CDR3 is TGTGCCAGCAGACGACTGGGAAGTGGCACAGATACGCAGTATTTT. It specifies CASRRLGSGTDTQYF.